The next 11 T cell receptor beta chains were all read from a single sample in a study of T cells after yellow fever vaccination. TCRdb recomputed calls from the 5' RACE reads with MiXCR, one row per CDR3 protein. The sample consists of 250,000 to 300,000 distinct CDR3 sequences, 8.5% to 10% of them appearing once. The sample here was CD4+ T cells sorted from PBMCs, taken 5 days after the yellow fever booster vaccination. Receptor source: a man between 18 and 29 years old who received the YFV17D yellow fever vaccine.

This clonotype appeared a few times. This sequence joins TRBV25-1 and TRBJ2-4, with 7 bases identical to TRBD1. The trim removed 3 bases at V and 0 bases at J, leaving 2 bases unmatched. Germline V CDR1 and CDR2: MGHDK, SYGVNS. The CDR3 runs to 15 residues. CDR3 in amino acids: CASSETGIAKNIQYF. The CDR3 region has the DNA TGTGCCAGCAGTGAGACAGGGATAGCCAAAAACATTCAGTACTTC. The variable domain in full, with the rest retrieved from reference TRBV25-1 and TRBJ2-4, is EADIYQTPRYLVIGTGKKITLECSQTMGHDKMYWYQQDPGMELHLIHYSYGVNSTEKGDLSSESTVSRIRTEHFPLTLESARPSHTSQYLCASSETGIAKNIQYFGAGTRLSVL.

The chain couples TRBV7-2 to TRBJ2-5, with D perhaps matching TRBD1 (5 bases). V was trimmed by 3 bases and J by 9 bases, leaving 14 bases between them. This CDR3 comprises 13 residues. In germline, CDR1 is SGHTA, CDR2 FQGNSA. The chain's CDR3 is CASSLGREGAQYF. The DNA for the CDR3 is TGTGCCAGCAGCTTGGGCAGGGAAGGAGCCCAGTACTTC.

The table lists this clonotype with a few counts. The CDR3 region has the DNA TGCAGTGCTAGAGGCGGGTCGGGGGTTCGCTCCTACAATGAGCAGTTCTTC. This encodes CSARGGSGVRSYNEQFF. The chain uses TRBV20-1 and TRBJ2-1; the D gene is possibly TRBD2 (6 bases). Germline loops: CDR1 DFQATT, CDR2 SNEGSKA (reference sequence). V was trimmed by 1 base and J by 0 bases, leaving 16 bases between them. The CDR3 contains 17 residues.

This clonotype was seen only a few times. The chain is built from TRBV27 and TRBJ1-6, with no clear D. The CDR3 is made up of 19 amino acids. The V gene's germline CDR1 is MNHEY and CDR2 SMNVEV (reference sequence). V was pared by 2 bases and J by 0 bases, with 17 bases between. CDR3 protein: CASSLKGPTWSSYNSPLHF. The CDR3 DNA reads TGTGCCAGCAGTTTAAAGGGCCCGACCTGGAGCTCCTATAATTCACCCCTCCACTTT.

The CDR3 bases are TGTGCCAGCAGGGTACAGAGCACTAGCACAGATACGCAGTATTTT. Protein sequence: CASRVQSTSTDTQYF. V and J are TRBV7-9 and TRBJ2-3; D call uncertain. The germline CDR1 and CDR2 sequences are SEHNR and FQNEAQ (reference sequence). This CDR3 is built from 15 residues. V lost 6 bases and J lost 0, with 13 bases in between.

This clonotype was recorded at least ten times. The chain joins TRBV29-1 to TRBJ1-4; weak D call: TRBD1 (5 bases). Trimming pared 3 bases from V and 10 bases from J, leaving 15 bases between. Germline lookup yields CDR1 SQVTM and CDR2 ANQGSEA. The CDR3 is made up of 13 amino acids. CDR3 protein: CSVDPAMGGKLFF. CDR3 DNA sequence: TGCAGCGTTGACCCGGCAATGGGGGGAAAACTGTTTTTT.

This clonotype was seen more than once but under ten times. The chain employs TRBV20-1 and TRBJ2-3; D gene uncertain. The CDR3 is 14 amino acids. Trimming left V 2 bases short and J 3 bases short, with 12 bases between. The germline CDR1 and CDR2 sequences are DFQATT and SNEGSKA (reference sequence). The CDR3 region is CSARRTGLTDTQYF. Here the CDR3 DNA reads TGCAGTGCTAGACGGACGGGTCTGACAGATACGCAGTATTTT.

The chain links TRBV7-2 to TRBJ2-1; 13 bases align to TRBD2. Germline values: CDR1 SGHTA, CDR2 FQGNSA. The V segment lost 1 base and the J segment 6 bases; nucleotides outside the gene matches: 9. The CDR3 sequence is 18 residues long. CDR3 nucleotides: TGTGCCAGCAGCTTAGATCGGATAGGACTAGCGGGGGCCAATGAGCAGTTCTTC. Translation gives CASSLDRIGLAGANEQFF.

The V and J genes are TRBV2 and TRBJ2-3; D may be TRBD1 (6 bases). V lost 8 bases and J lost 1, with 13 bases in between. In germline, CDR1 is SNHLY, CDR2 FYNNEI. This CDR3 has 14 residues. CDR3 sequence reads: CASRWDKGTDTQYF. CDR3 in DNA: TGTGCCAGCCGGTGGGACAAAGGCACAGATACGCAGTATTTT.

CDR3 region: CATSDRAGGTVRFF. CDR3 in DNA: TGTGCCACCAGTGATCGGGCGGGGGGGACAGTGCGGTTCTTC. The genes are TRBV24-1 and TRBJ2-1; 9 bases are a match to TRBD2. In germline, CDR1 is KGHDR, CDR2 SFDVKD. The J segment lost 15 bases and the V segment lost 3 bases, leaving 11 bases of the junction unmatched. The CDR3 runs to 14 residues.

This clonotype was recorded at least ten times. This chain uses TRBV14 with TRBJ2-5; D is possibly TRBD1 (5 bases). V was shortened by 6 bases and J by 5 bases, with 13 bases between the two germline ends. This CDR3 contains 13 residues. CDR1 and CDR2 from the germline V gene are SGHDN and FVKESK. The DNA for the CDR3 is TGTGCCAGCAGAAAATTGCCAGGGGAGACCCAGTACTTC. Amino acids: CASRKLPGETQYF. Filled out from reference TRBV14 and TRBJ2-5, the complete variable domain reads EAGVTQFPSHSVIEKGQTVTLRCDPISGHDNLYWYRRVMGKEIKFLLHFVKESKQDESGMPNNRFLAERTGGTYSTLKVQPAELEDSGVYFCASRKLPGETQYFGPGTRLLVL.